This T cell receptor (beta chain) appears in the sequencing data of a study of technical replicates of blood from several donors. The protocol was immunoSEQ multiplex PCR, while the TCRdb copy is restricted to in-frame clones and leaves out a portion. The sample holds 75,000 to 90,000 clones, about nine tenths seen once. The CDR3 has 14 residues. V was clipped by 10 bases and J by 4 bases; unmatched bases: 9. CDR1 LNHDA and CDR2 SQIVND come from the germline V gene (reference sequence). This receptor was taken from a human donor in good health. Sequencing input: T cells isolated from PBMCs. The rearrangement joins TRBV19 to TRBJ1-1, with 10 bases matching TRBD1. CDR3 sequence: CATLPGQGSTEAFF. CDR3 DNA sequence: TGTGCCACTCTGCCGGGACAGGGGAGCACTGAAGCTTTCTTT.